These T cell receptor beta chains were read from a single sample in a study of T cell clonotyping in hematopoietic cell transplantation. This table comes from immunoSEQ multiplex PCR, and its TCRdb copy is limited to in-frame clones, with some not included. The repertoire consists of a few thousand clones, with around 70% occurring once and the leading ten covering 8.5%. The sample here was PBMCs, taken 100 days after allogeneic stem cell transplant. The receptors here all came from a male patient between 60 and 69 years old who had an allogeneic stem cell transplant, so the T cells may come from the graft donor. Some clones in this sample may be carry-over from other donors' samples. Each CDR3 is given with its conserved first and last residue. The D gene is left open where the match is weak. Rows may omit the clone size; those that give it use once, few, many or a size class.

j_call,clone_size,v_call,d_call,cdr3_aa,cdr3_nt
TRBJ2-5,-,TRBV20-1,-,CSASQQETQYF,TGCAGTGCTAGCCAGCAAGAGACCCAGTACTTC
TRBJ2-3,few,TRBV27,TRBD2,CASSPRLAGATDTQYF,TGTGCCAGCAGTCCACGACTAGCGGGGGCCACAGATACGCAGTATTTT
TRBJ2-1,-,TRBV7-2,-,CASSLSGGGGYNEQFF,TGTGCCAGCAGCTTGTCCGGAGGGGGGGGGTACAATGAGCAGTTCTTC
TRBJ2-2,-,TRBV2,-,CASSAADLAPGELFF,TGTGCCAGCAGTGCGGCGGACCTGGCTCCCGGGGAGCTGTTTTTT
TRBJ2-7,-,TRBV4-1,TRBD1,CASSQDGGGQGDQKQYF,TGCGCCAGCAGCCAAGATGGGGGCGGACAGGGAGACCAGAAGCAGTACTTC
TRBJ1-6,-,TRBV7-2,-,CASSLTGTTGNSPLHF,TGTGCCAGCAGCCTGACAGGCACTACCGGGAATTCACCCCTCCACTTT
TRBJ1-1,few,TRBV19,-,CASSIGVGTEAFF,TGTGCCAGTAGTATAGGAGTGGGTACTGAAGCTTTCTTT
TRBJ1-2,few,TRBV7-2,-,CASSVQNYGYTF,TGTGCCAGCAGCGTACAGAACTATGGCTACACCTTC
TRBJ2-1,-,TRBV20-1,-,CSAVPNHEQFF,TGCAGTGCGGTCCCGAATCATGAGCAGTTCTTC
TRBJ2-3,-,TRBV6-5,-,CASTSLRAADTQYF,TGTGCCAGCACTTCACTCAGGGCCGCAGATACGCAGTATTTT
TRBJ1-4,few,TRBV6-6,-,CASSQGEKLFF,TGTGCCAGCAGTCAGGGTGAAAAACTGTTTTTT
TRBJ1-1,-,TRBV29-1,-,CSARYGEGPNTEAFF,TGCAGCGCGCGATACGGGGAGGGACCGAACACTGAAGCTTTCTTT
TRBJ1-1,-,TRBV5-1,TRBD1,CASSPGQGARMNTEAFF,TGCGCCAGCAGCCCCGGACAGGGGGCTAGAATGAACACTGAAGCTTTCTTT
TRBJ2-7,-,TRBV7-2,TRBD1,CASSRTTGGRYEQYF,TGTGCCAGCAGCCGAACTACAGGGGGCAGATACGAGCAGTACTTC
TRBJ2-7,-,TRBV2,-,CASNRRSYEQYF,TGTGCCAGCAATCGGCGGAGCTACGAGCAGTACTTC
TRBJ1-1,-,TRBV4-2,-,CASSQDPGHTEAFF,TGTGCCAGCAGCCAAGACCCAGGTCACACTGAAGCTTTCTTT
TRBJ1-2,-,TRBV6-5,-,CASSYSIDRMGYTF,TGTGCCAGCAGTTACTCGATTGACAGGATGGGCTACACCTTC
TRBJ1-1,-,TRBV29-1,TRBD1,CSVGTGGPGTEAFF,TGCAGCGTCGGGACAGGGGGTCCGGGCACTGAAGCTTTCTTT
TRBJ1-2,-,TRBV2,TRBD1,CASSRGGIYNYGYTF,TGTGCCAGCAGTCGAGGGGGCATATACAACTATGGCTACACCTTC
TRBJ1-1,-,TRBV2,-,CASSDSENTEAFF,TGTGCCAGCAGTGATTCAGAGAACACTGAAGCTTTCTTT
TRBJ1-6,once,TRBV9,-,CASSVGAVNNSPLHF,TGTGCCAGCAGCGTAGGGGCGGTTAATAATTCACCCCTCCACTTT
TRBJ2-3,-,TRBV6-1,-,CASAPDGVGDTQYF,TGTGCCAGCGCCCCCGACGGAGTTGGAGATACGCAGTATTTT
TRBJ2-7,-,TRBV7-2,TRBD2,CASSLGASGEGEQYF,TGTGCCAGCAGCTTAGGGGCTAGCGGTGAGGGAGAGCAGTACTTC
TRBJ2-5,once,TRBV5-6,-,CASSLDLGWQEETQYF,TGTGCCAGCAGCTTGGACCTCGGCTGGCAAGAAGAGACCCAGTACTTC
TRBJ1-3,-,TRBV13,-,CASSQRQTSGNTIYF,TGTGCCAGCAGCCAGAGACAGACCTCTGGAAACACCATATATTTT
TRBJ1-2,once,TRBV14,-,CASSPGTYGYTF,TGTGCCAGCAGCCCCGGGACCTATGGCTACACCTTC
TRBJ2-2,-,TRBV5-4,TRBD1,CASRGDRVVTGELFF,TGTGCCAGCCGTGGGGACAGGGTAGTAACCGGGGAGCTGTTTTTT
TRBJ1-2,large,TRBV19,-,CATEAYGYTF,TGTGCCACTGAGGCCTATGGCTACACCTTC
TRBJ1-3,few,TRBV2,TRBD1,CASSGGQGIGNTIYF,TGTGCCAGCAGTGGGGGACAGGGAATTGGAAACACCATATATTTT
TRBJ2-7,once,TRBV30,-,CACGRVSYEQYF,TGTGCCTGTGGTCGGGTTTCCTACGAGCAGTACTTC
TRBJ2-7,-,TRBV29-1,-,CSVAGVISYEQYF,TGCAGCGTTGCCGGAGTAATTTCCTACGAGCAGTACTTC
TRBJ1-2,-,TRBV5-6,TRBD1,CASSPRGDYGYTF,TGTGCCAGCAGCCCCAGGGGGGACTATGGCTACACCTTC
TRBJ2-7,-,TRBV6-1,TRBD1,CASIKGTGLAYEQYF,TGTGCCAGCATTAAGGGGACAGGATTGGCCTACGAGCAGTACTTC
TRBJ1-1,-,TRBV4-1,-,CASSQERGLNTEAFF,TGCGCCAGCAGCCAAGAAAGAGGATTGAACACTGAAGCTTTCTTT
TRBJ2-7,-,TRBV5-6,-,CASRVSSGSTAQYF,TGTGCCAGCAGAGTTAGTAGCGGTAGTACGGCGCAGTACTTC
TRBJ2-7,few,TRBV19,TRBD1,CASKGTAAKTSSYEQYF,TGTGCCAGTAAGGGGACAGCCGCGAAGACGAGCTCCTACGAGCAGTACTTC
TRBJ2-5,-,TRBV2,-,CASSESPTQYF,TGTGCCAGCAGTGAAAGCCCGACCCAGTACTTC
TRBJ1-2,-,TRBV19,-,CASRPGPYGYTF,TGTGCCAGTAGGCCGGGCCCCTATGGCTACACCTTC
TRBJ2-2,-,TRBV30,-,CAWTNGNTGELFF,TGTGCCTGGACCAACGGCAACACCGGGGAGCTGTTTTTT
TRBJ1-5,-,TRBV6-5,-,CASRPGRSNQPQHF,TGTGCCAGCAGGCCTGGCCGGAGCAATCAGCCCCAGCATTTT
TRBJ2-5,-,TRBV10-3,-,CAISESGQPYQETQYF,TGTGCCATCAGTGAGTCGGGACAACCGTACCAAGAGACCCAGTACTTC
TRBJ2-1,-,TRBV14,-,CASSQGGEQFF,TGTGCCAGCAGCCAAGGGGGGGAGCAGTTCTTC
TRBJ1-1,-,TRBV5-5,-,CASSLGGNTEAFF,TGTGCCAGCAGCTTGGGGGGGAACACTGAAGCTTTCTTT